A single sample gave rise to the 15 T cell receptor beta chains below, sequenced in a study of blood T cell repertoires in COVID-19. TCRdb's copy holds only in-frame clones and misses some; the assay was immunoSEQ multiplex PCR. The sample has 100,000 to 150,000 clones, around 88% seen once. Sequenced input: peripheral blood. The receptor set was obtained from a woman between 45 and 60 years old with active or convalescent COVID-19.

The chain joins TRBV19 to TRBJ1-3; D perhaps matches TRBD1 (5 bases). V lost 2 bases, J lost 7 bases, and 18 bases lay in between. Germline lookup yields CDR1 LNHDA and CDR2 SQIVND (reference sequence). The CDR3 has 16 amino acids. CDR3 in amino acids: CASSISWTRASNTIYF. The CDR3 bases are TGTGCCAGTAGTATAAGTTGGACACGGGCTTCGAACACCATATATTTT.

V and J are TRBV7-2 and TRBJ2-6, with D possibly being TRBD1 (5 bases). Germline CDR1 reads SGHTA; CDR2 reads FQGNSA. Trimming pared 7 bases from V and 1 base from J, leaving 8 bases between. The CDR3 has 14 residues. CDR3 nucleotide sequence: TGTGCCAGCAATGACAGATCTGGGGCCAACGTCCTGACTTTC. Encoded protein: CASNDRSGANVLTF. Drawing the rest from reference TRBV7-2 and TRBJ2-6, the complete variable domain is GAGVSQSPSNKVTEKGKDVELRCDPISGHTALYWYRQSLGQGLEFLIYFQGNSAPDKSGLPSDRFSAERTGGSVSTLTIQRTQQEDSAVYLCASNDRSGANVLTFGAGSRLTVL.

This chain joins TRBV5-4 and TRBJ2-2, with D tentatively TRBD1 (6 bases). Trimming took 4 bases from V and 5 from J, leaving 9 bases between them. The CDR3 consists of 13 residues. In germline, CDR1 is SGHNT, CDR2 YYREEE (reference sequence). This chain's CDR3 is CASSPQGTGELFF. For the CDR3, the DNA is TGTGCCAGCAGCCCACAGGGAACCGGGGAGCTGTTTTTT.

CDR3: CATSGTSRYNEQFF. The CDR3 coding sequence is TGTGCCACGTCGGGGACTAGCCGCTACAATGAGCAGTTCTTC. J is TRBJ2-1 and V is TRBV6-5; TRBD2 agrees at 9 bases. Trimming removed 10 bases from V and 3 bases from J; junction bases left unmatched: 7. Germline CDR1 and CDR2: MNHEY and SVGAGI. This CDR3 has 14 residues.

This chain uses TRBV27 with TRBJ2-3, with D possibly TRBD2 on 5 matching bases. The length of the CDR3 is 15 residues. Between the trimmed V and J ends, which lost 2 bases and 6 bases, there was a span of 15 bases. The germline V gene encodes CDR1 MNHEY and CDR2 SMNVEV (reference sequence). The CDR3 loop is CASSLMAGARDTQYF. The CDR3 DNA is TGTGCCAGCAGTTTAATGGCGGGCGCTAGGGATACGCAGTATTTT.

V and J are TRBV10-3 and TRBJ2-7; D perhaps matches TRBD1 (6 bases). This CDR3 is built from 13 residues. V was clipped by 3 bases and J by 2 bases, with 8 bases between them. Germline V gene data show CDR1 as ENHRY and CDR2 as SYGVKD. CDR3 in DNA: TGTGCCATCAGTGATCAGGGGACCTACGAGCAGTACTTC. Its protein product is CAISDQGTYEQYF.

The CDR3 DNA reads TGTGCCACCGGGACTAGCGGGTACAATGAGCAGTTCTTC. Amino acid sequence: CATGTSGYNEQFF. The chain recombines TRBV6-6 with TRBJ2-1; 12 nucleotides match TRBD2. J was trimmed by 4 bases and V by 10 bases; bases with no gene match: 2. Germline V gives CDR1 MNHNY, CDR2 SVGAGI (reference sequence). CDR3 length: 13 amino acids.

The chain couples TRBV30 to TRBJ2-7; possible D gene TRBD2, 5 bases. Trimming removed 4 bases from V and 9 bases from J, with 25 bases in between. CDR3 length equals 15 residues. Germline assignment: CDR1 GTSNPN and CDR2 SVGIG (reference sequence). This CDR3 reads CAWTRSGSFTIGQYF. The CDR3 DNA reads TGTGCCTGGACTCGCAGCGGCAGCTTTACGATAGGGCAGTACTTC.

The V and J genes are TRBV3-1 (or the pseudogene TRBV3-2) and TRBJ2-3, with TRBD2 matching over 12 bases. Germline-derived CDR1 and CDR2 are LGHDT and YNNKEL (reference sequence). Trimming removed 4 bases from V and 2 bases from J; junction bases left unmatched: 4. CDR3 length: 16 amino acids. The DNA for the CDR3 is TGTGCCAGCAGCCGAAGGACTAGCGGGACCACAGATACGCAGTATTTT. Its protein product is CASSRRTSGTTDTQYF.

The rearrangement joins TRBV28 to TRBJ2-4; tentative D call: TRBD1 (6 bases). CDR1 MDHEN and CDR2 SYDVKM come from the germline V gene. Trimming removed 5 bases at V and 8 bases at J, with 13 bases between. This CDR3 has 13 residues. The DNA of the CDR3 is TGTGCCAGCAGTACCACAGGGATGGACATTCAGTACTTC. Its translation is CASSTTGMDIQYF.

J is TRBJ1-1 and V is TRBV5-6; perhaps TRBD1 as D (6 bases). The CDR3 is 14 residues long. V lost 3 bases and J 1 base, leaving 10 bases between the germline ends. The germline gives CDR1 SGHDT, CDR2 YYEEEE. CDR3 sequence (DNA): TGTGCCAGCAGCTCCACAGGGCAGAACACTGAAGCTTTCTTT. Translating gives CASSSTGQNTEAFF.

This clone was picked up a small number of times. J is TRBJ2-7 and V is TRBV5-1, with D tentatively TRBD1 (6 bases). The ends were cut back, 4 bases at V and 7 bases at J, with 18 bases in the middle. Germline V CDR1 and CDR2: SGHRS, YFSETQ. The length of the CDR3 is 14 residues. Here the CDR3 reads CASSDGQTQGEQYF. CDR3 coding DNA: TGCGCCAGCAGCGACGGACAGACCCAGGGGGAGCAGTACTTC.

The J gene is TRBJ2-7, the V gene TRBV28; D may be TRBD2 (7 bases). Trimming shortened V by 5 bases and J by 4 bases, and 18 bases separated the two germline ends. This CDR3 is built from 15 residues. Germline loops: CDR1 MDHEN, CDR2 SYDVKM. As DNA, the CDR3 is TGTGCCAGCAGTCCCGGGGGCGGGAGAGAATACGAGCAGTACTTC. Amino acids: CASSPGGGREYEQYF.

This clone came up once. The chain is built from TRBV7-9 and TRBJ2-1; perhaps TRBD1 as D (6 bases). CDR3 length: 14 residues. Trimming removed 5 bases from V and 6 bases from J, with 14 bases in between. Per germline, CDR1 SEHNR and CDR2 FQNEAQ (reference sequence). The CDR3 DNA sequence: TGTGCCAGCAGCGGGGGCAGGGAGAGCAATGAGCAGTTCTTC. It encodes CASSGGRESNEQFF.

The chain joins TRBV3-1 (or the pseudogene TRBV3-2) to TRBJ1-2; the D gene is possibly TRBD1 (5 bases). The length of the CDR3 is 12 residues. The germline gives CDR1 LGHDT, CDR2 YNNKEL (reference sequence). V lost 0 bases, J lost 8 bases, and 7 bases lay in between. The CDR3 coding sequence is TGTGCCAGCAGCCAAGATCGGGGGGGCTACACCTTC. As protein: CASSQDRGGYTF.